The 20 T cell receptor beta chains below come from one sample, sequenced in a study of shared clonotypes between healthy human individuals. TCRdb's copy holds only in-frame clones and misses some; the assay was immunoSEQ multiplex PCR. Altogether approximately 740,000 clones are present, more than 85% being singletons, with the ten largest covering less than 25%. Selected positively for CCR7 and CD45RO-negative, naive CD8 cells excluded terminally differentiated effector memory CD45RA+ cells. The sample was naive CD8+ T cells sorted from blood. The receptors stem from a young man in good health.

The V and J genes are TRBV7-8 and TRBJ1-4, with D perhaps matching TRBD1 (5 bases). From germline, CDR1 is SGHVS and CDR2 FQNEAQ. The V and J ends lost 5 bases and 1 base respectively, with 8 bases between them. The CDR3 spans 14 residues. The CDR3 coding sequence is TGTGCCAGCAGCGGCGGGGGAACTAATGAAAAACTGTTTTTT. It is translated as CASSGGGTNEKLFF.

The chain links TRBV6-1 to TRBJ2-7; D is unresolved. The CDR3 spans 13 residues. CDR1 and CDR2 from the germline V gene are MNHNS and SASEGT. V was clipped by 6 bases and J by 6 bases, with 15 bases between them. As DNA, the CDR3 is TGTGCCAGCAGAGCCCCCATTTTCCTCGAGCAGTACTTC. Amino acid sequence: CASRAPIFLEQYF.

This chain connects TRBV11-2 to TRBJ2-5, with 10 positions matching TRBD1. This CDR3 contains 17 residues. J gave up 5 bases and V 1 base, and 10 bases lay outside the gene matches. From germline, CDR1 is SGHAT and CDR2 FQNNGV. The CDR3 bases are TGTGCCAGCAGCTTAGGTGGGACAGGGGAGCTCTGGGAGACCCAGTACTTC. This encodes CASSLGGTGELWETQYF.

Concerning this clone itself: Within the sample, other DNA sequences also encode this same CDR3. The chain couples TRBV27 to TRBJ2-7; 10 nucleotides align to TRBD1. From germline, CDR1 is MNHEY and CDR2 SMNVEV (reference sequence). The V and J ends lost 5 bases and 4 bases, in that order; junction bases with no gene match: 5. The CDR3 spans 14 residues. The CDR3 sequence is CASSPTGQGYEQYF. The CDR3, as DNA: TGTGCCAGCAGTCCTACGGGACAGGGGTACGAGCAGTACTTC.

This CDR3 is CASSQGTSGYNEQFF. DNA for the CDR3: TGTGCCAGCAGCCAAGGGACTAGCGGGTACAATGAGCAGTTCTTC. The V and J genes are TRBV9 and TRBJ2-1, with 12 bases identical to TRBD2. Germline CDR1 SGDLS, CDR2 YYNGEE. With V trimmed by 4 bases and J by 4 bases, 3 bases remained unmatched. This CDR3 is 15 amino acids long.

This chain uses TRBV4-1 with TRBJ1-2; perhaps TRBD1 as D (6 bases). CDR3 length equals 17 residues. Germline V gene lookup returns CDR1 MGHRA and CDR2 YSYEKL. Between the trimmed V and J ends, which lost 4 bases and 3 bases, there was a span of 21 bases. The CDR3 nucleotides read TGCGCCAGCAGCCCCAAGGGCAGGGGAAAGGTGGACTATGGCTACACCTTC. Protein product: CASSPKGRGKVDYGYTF.

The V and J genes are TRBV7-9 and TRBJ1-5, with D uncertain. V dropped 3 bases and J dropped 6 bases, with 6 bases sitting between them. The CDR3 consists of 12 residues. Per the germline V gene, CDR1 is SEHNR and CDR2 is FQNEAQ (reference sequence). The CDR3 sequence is CASSFWGQPQHF. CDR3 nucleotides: TGTGCCAGCAGCTTTTGGGGTCAGCCCCAGCATTTT.

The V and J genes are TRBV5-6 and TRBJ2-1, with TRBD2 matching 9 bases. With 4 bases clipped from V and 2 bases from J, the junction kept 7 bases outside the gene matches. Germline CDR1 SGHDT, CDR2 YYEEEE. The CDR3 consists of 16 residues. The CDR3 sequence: CASSGSGTSPYNEQFF. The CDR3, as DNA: TGTGCCAGCAGCGGATCCGGGACTAGCCCCTACAATGAGCAGTTCTTC.

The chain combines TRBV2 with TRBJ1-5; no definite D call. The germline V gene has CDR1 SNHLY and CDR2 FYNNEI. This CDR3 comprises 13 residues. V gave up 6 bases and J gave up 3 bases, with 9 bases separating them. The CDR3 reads CASSTGTNQPQHF. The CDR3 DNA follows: TGTGCCAGCAGCACGGGTACCAATCAGCCCCAGCATTTT.

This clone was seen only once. This CDR3 reads CASSGAPSGEADTQYF. CDR3 DNA sequence: TGTGCCAGTAGTGGGGCCCCGAGCGGGGAGGCAGATACGCAGTATTTT. The chain has TRBV19 and TRBJ2-3, with TRBD2 identical over 7 bases. Losses at the gene ends were 5 bases for V and 4 bases for J; bases not matched to a gene: 12. This CDR3 region has 16 residues. Germline V CDR1 and CDR2: LNHDA, SQIVND (reference sequence).

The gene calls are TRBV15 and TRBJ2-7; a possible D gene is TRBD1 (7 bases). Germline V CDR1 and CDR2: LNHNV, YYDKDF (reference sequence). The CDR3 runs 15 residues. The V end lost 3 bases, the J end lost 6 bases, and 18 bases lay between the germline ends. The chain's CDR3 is CATSRSLGQEGEQYF. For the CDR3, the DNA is TGTGCCACCAGCAGGTCGCTCGGACAGGAGGGCGAGCAGTACTTC. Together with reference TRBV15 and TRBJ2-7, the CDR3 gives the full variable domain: DAMVIQNPRYQVTQFGKPVTLSCSQTLNHNVMYWYQQKSSQAPKLLFHYYDKDFNNEADTPDNFQSRRPNTSFCFLDIRSPGLGDTAMYLCATSRSLGQEGEQYFGPGTRLTVT.

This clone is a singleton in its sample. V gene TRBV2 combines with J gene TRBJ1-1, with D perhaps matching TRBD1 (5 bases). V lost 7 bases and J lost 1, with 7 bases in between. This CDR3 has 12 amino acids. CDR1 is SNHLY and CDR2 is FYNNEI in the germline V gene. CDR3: CASKTGNTEAFF. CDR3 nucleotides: TGTGCCAGCAAAACAGGGAACACTGAAGCTTTCTTT.

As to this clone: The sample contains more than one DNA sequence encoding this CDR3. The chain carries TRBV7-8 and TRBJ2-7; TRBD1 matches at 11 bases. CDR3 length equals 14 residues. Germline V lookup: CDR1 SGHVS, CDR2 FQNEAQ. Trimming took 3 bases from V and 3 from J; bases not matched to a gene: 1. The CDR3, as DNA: TGTGCCAGCAGCTTCGGGACAGGGGGCTACGAGCAGTACTTC. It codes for CASSFGTGGYEQYF. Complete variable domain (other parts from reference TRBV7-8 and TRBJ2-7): GAGVSQSPRYKVAKRGQDVALRCDPISGHVSLFWYQQALGQGPEFLTYFQNEAQLDKSGLPSDRFFAERPEGSVSTLKIQRTQQEDSAVYLCASSFGTGGYEQYFGPGTRLTVT.

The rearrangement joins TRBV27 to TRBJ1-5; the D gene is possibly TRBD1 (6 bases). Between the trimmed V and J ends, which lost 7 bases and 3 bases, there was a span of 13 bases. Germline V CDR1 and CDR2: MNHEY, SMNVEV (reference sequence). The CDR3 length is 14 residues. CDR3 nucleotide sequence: TGTGCCAGCAAGCAACAGGGAACCAATCAGCCCCAGCATTTT. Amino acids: CASKQQGTNQPQHF.

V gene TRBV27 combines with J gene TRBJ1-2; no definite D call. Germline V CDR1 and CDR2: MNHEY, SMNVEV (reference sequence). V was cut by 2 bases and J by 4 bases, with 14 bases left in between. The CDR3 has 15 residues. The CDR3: CASSLHFEQTYGYTF. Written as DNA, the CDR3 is TGTGCCAGCAGTTTACATTTTGAACAGACCTATGGCTACACCTTC.

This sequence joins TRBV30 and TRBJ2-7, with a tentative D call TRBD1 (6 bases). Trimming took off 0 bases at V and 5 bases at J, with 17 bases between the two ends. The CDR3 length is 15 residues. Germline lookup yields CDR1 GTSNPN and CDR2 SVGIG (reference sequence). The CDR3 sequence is CAWSVGTPGPDEQYF. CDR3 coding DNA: TGTGCCTGGAGTGTAGGGACACCTGGTCCTGACGAGCAGTACTTC.

CDR3 loop: CASSFRELRNEQFF. Written as DNA, the CDR3 is TGTGCCAGCAGTTTTCGGGAGTTGAGGAATGAGCAGTTCTTC. V gene TRBV27 combines with J gene TRBJ2-1, with D possibly TRBD2 on 6 matching bases. Germline V gene data show CDR1 as MNHEY and CDR2 as SMNVEV (reference sequence). V was pared by 3 bases and J by 7 bases, with 13 bases between. The CDR3 has 14 residues.

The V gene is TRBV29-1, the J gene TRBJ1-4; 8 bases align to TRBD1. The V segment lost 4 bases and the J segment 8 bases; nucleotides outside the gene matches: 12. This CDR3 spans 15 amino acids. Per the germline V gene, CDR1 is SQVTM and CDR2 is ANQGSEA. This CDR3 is CSVVGRRQGAEKLFF. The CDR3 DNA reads TGCAGCGTTGTGGGGAGGAGGCAGGGGGCCGAAAAACTGTTTTTT.

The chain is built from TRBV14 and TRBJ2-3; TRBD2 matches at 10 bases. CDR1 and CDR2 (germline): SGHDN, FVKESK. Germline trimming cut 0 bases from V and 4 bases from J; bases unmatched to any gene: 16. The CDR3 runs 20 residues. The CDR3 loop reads CASSQELGLALAGGADTQYF. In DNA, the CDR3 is TGTGCCAGCAGCCAAGAATTGGGATTGGCTTTAGCGGGAGGAGCAGATACGCAGTATTTT.

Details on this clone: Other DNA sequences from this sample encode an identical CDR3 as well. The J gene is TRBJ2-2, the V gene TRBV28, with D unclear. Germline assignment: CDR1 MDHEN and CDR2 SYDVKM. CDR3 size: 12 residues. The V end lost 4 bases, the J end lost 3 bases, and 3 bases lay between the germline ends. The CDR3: CASSSDTGELFF. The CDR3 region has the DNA TGTGCCAGCAGTTCCGACACCGGGGAGCTGTTTTTT.